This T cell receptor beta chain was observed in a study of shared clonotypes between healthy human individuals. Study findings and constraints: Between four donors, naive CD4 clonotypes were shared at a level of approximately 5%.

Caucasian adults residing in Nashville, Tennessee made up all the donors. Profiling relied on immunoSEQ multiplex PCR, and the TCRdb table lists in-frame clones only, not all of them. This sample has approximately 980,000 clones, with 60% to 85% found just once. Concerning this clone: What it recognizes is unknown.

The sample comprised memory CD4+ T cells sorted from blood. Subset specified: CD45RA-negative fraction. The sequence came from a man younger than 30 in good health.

The CDR3 coding sequence is TGTGCCAGCTCACCATTACAGAACCGACCTTCTGGAAACACCATATATTTT. Translating gives CASSPLQNRPSGNTIYF. The gene calls are TRBV18 and TRBJ1-3; no reliable D call. Germline V CDR1 and CDR2: KGHSH, LQKENI. The CDR3 loop spans 17 amino acids. V was pared by 2 bases and J by 1 base, with 15 bases between.